This is a list of T cell receptor beta chains from one sample in a study of OX40 agonist ivuxolimab in advanced cancers. Repertoires were generated with immunoSEQ multiplex PCR, while TCRdb's copy carries only in-frame clones and drops some. The sample holds fewer than 90,000 clones, roughly 86% seen once. The sample was CD4+ or CD8+ T cells sorted from blood, taken in a trial of the OX40 agonist ivuxolimab. The source of these receptors is an adult with an advanced solid tumor such as melanoma, head and neck, liver or kidney cancer. The CDR3 runs from the conserved cysteine through the conserved F or W. A D gene is named only where the DNA matches it firmly. Only some rows state a clone size, as once, few, many or a class for expanded clones.

V gene	J gene	clone size	D gene	CDR3 protein	CDR3 DNA
TRBV5-1	TRBJ1-1	.	.	CASRQPGELTEAFF	TGCGCCAGCAGACAACCAGGGGAACTCACTGAAGCTTTCTTT
TRBV4-3	TRBJ1-2	once	.	CARSQGGVGGMGGYTF	TGCGCCCGCAGCCAAGGTGGGGTCGGAGGGATGGGGGGCTACACCTTC
TRBV6-6	TRBJ1-5	.	TRBD1	CASSLPGQGSQPQHF	TGTGCCAGCAGTCTTCCGGGACAGGGATCACAGCCCCAGCATTTT
TRBV4-2	TRBJ2-5	.	.	CASSQDGTKGETQYF	TGTGCCAGCAGCCAAGACGGGACCAAAGGGGAGACCCAGTACTTC
TRBV5-8	TRBJ2-7	.	.	CASSGLTEQYF	TGTGCCAGCAGTGGCCTAACAGAGCAGTACTTC
TRBV9	TRBJ2-2	.	.	CASSLYHRPNTGELFF	TGTGCCAGCAGCCTTTACCACAGGCCCAACACCGGGGAGCTGTTTTTT
TRBV4-2	TRBJ2-7	.	.	CASSQDYSNEQYF	TGTGCCAGCAGCCAAGATTATAGTAACGAGCAGTACTTC
TRBV7-6	TRBJ1-1	.	.	CASSLVTGPGTEAFF	TGTGCCAGCAGCTTAGTAACAGGGCCGGGCACTGAAGCTTTCTTT
TRBV7-3	TRBJ2-7	once	TRBD2	CASSPSGGGYEQYF	TGTGCCAGCAGCCCCAGCGGGGGGGGCTACGAGCAGTACTTC
TRBV11-2	TRBJ2-7	.	.	CASSLGWYEQYF	TGTGCCAGCAGCTTGGGGTGGTACGAGCAGTACTTC
TRBV30	TRBJ1-1	few	.	CAWSVWGLNTEAFF	TGTGCCTGGAGTGTATGGGGGTTGAACACTGAAGCTTTCTTT